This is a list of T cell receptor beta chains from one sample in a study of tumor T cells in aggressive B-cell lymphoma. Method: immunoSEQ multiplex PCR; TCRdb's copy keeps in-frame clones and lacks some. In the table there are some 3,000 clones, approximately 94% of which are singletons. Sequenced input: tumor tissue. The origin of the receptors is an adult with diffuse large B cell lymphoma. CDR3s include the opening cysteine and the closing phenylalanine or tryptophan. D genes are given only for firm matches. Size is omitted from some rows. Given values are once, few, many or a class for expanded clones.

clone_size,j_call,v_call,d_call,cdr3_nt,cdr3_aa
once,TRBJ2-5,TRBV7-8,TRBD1,TGTGCCAGCAGCCGTCGCGGCAGGGGGGAGACCCAGTACTTC,CASSRRGRGETQYF
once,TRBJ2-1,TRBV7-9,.,TGTGCCAGCAGCTTAGCGGGAGAAGGTGAGCAGTTCTTC,CASSLAGEGEQFF
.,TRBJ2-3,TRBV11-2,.,TGTGCCGGCAGCGAAGGAGGAGGGACAGATACGCAGTATTTT,CAGSEGGGTDTQYF
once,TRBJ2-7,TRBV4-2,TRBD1,TGTGCCAGCAGCCAAGATCAGGACAGGGTCGCCTACGAGCAGTACTTC,CASSQDQDRVAYEQYF
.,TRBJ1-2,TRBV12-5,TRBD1,TGTGCTAGTGGCCGACAGGGGTTTAACTATGGCTACACCTTC,CASGRQGFNYGYTF
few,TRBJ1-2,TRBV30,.,TGTGCCTGGAGTGTAGGGGGTGGTAGCTATGGCTACACCTTC,CAWSVGGGSYGYTF
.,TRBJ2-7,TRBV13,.,TGTGCCAGCAGCTTCGCAGGAAAGGGGGTCCCCTACGAGCAGTACTTC,CASSFAGKGVPYEQYF
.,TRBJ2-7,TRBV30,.,TGTGCCTGGAGTGTAACCAGGGCCGGCGAGCAGTACTTC,CAWSVTRAGEQYF
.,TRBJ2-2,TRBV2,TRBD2,TGTGCCAGCAGTGAATGGCGGGGGAGGGGGGAGCTGTTTTTT,CASSEWRGRGELFF
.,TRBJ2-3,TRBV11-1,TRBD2,TGTGCCAGCAGCTCGCGGACTAGCGGGAGGTTTCATGCAGATACGCAGTATTTT,CASSSRTSGRFHADTQYF
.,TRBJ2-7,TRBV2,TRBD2,TGTGCCAGCAATACTGAGCGGGGACCTTACGAGCAGTACTTC,CASNTERGPYEQYF
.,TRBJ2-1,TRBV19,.,TGTGCCAGTAGTCCGACTAACTTCAATGAGCAGTTCTTC,CASSPTNFNEQFF
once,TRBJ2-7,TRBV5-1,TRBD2,TGCGCCAGCAGCTTGGAAACTAGCGGGAGCGAGCAGTACTTC,CASSLETSGSEQYF
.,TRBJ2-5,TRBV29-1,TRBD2,TGCAGCGTTGTTGGGGGGGAGTTGACCCAGTACTTC,CSVVGGELTQYF
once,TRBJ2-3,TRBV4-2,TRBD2,TGTGCCAACAGCCAAGACCCCCGACTAGCGGGAGAAGATACGCAGTATTTT,CANSQDPRLAGEDTQYF
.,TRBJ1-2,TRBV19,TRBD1,TGTGCCAGTAGCGGGACAGGGGACCTCTGGGGCTACACCTTC,CASSGTGDLWGYTF
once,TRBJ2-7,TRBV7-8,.,TGTGCCAGCAGACTTCGAGCCTCCTACGAGCAGTACTTC,CASRLRASYEQYF
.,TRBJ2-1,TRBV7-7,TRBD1,TGTGCCAGCAGCCGGGACAGGGAAAATGAGCAGTTCTTC,CASSRDRENEQFF
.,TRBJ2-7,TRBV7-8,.,TGTGCCAGCAGCTTAGCAGGTAGCGAGCGATTCTCCTACGAGCAGTACTTC,CASSLAGSERFSYEQYF
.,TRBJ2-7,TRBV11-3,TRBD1,TGTGCCAGCAGCTCTACAGGGGCCGAGCAGTACTTC,CASSSTGAEQYF
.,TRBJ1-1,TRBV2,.,TGTGCCAGCATGGCCGCCAAGAACACTGAAGCTTTCTTT,CASMAAKNTEAFF
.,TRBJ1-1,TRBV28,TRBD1,TGTGCCAGCAGTTTGGGGACAGACTACGGAGAAGCTTTCTTT,CASSLGTDYGEAFF
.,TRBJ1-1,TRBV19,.,TGTGCCAGTAGTATCAGGAGGCGGGACACTGAAGCTTTCTTT,CASSIRRRDTEAFF
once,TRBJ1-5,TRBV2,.,TGTGCCAGCAGTGACCAGGGGCGAGGGCAGCCCCAGCATTTT,CASSDQGRGQPQHF
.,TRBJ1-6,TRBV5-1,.,TGCGCCAGCAGCTTGGTAGCAGATAATTCACCCCTCCACTTT,CASSLVADNSPLHF
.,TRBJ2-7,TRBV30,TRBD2,TGTGCCTGGAGTGCGACAATAGCGGGGCCCTACGAGCAGTACTTC,CAWSATIAGPYEQYF
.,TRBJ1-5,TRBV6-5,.,TGTGCCAGCAGTTACTCGGGGGCTCATCAGCCCCAGCATTTT,CASSYSGAHQPQHF
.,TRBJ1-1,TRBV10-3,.,TGTGCCATCAGTCTGACAAGCCAGAACACTGAAGCTTTCTTT,CAISLTSQNTEAFF
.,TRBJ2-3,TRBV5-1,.,TGCGCCAGCAGCGGGACGGGGGAGTTTCTCGATACGCAGTATTTT,CASSGTGEFLDTQYF
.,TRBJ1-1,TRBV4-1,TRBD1,TGCGCCAGCAGCCAACTAGACAGGGACACTGAAGCTTTCTTT,CASSQLDRDTEAFF
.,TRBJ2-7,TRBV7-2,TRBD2,TGTGCCAGCAGCCCGACTAGCGGCCCCTATGAGCAGTACTTC,CASSPTSGPYEQYF
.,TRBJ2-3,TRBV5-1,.,TGCGCCAGCAAGCGGGTGAACACAGATACGCAGTATTTT,CASKRVNTDTQYF
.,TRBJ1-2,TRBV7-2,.,TGTGCCAGCAGCCCCTCGGCGGACTATGGCTACACCTTC,CASSPSADYGYTF
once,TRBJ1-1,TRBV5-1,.,TGCGCCAGCTGCTGGGCCCCAGCAGACACTGAAGCTTTCTTT,CASCWAPADTEAFF
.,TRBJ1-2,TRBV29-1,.,TGCAGCGTGTCCAGGGTGATACACACCTTC,CSVSRVIHTF
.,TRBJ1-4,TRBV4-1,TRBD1,TGCGCCAGCAGCCAAGATGCCGGACAGGGGAGGATACTAGGTGAAAAACTGTTTTTT,CASSQDAGQGRILGEKLFF
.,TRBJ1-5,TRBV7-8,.,TGTGCCAGCAGCTTACTAGACGATCAGCCCCAGCATTTT,CASSLLDDQPQHF
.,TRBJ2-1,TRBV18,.,TGTGCCAGCTCACCGATATCTAGCAATGAGCAGTTCTTC,CASSPISSNEQFF
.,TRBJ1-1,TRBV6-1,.,TGTGCCAGCAGCCCCCGGAGGGTTGGGGACACTGAAGCTTTCTTT,CASSPRRVGDTEAFF
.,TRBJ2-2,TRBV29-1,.,TGCAGCGTTGAAAGAGGCGGGGAGCTGTTTTTT,CSVERGGELFF
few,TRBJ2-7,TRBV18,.,TGTGCCAGCTCACAGCACCCCTGGGAGCAGTACTTC,CASSQHPWEQYF
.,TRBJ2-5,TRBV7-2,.,TGTGCCAGCAGCATCGGGACACAGTACTTC,CASSIGTQYF
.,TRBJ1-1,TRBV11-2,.,TGTGCCAGCAGCTCCATGGGGGGGTACACTGAAGCTTTCTTT,CASSSMGGYTEAFF
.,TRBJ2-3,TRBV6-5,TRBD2,TGTGCCAGCAGTCTAGCGGGAGTGAAAGATACGCAGTATTTT,CASSLAGVKDTQYF
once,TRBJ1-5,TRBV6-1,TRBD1,TGTGCCAGCAGTGAGGACAGGGGGAAGCAGCCCCAGCATTTT,CASSEDRGKQPQHF
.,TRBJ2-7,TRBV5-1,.,TGCGCCAGCAGCTTGGGGGGCGGATACTATGAGCAGTACTTC,CASSLGGGYYEQYF
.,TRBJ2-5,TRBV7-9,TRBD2,TGTGCCAGCAGCAAGACTAGCGGGAGTGAGACCCAGTACTTC,CASSKTSGSETQYF
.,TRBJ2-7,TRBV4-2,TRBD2,TGTGCCAGCAGCCAAGTAGCGGGAGATTACTACGAGCAGTACTTC,CASSQVAGDYYEQYF
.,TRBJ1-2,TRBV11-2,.,TGTGCCAGCAGCTTAGATGAGGGCTATGGCTACACCTTC,CASSLDEGYGYTF
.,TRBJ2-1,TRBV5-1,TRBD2,TGCGCCAGCAGCCCCCGTGAAGCGGGAGGGCTGAATGAGCAGTTCTTC,CASSPREAGGLNEQFF
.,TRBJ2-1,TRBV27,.,TGTGCCAGCAGCCGAGGAGGGGAAAGTCCCTACAATGAGCAGTTCTTC,CASSRGGESPYNEQFF
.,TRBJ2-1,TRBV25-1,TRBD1,TGTGCCAGCAGTGAATTCAAGGCAGGGGGTGAGCAGTTCTTC,CASSEFKAGGEQFF
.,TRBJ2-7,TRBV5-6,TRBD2,TGTGCCAGCAGGCAGGAGGGGAGGGCCTTCGAGCAGTACTTC,CASRQEGRAFEQYF
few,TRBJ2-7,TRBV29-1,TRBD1,TGCAGCGTTGGCAGGGGGACCTACGAGCAGTACTTC,CSVGRGTYEQYF
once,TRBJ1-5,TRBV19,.,TGTGCCAGTAGCCCCAGGGGTGACAGCAATCAGCCCCAGCATTTT,CASSPRGDSNQPQHF